A single sample gave rise to the 5 T cell receptor beta chains below, sequenced in a study of T cells after yellow fever vaccination. TCRdb fed the 5' RACE reads into MiXCR, producing one record per CDR3 protein. This table holds 320,000 or so distinct CDR3 sequences, approximately 8% found once. The sequencing here drew on PBMCs, taken roughly 47 days after the first yellow fever vaccination. The receptors were sampled from a man aged 18 to 29 who received the YFV17D yellow fever vaccine.

This clonotype was counted a few times. The chain joins TRBV12-3 or TRBV12-4 to TRBJ2-3; D unresolved. V was trimmed by 7 bases and J by 0 bases, leaving 17 bases between them. This CDR3 region has 16 residues. The CDR3 DNA follows: TGTGCCAGCATGCGCCCAGTTGGATTCAGCACAGATACGCAGTATTTT. It codes for CASMRPVGFSTDTQYF.

There are a few counts of this clonotype. The chain joins TRBV7-9 to TRBJ1-2, with 8 bases that match TRBD1. The V gene end was trimmed by 4 bases and the J gene end by 2 bases; junction bases not matched to a gene: 3. Germline loops: CDR1 SEHNR, CDR2 FQNEAQ (reference sequence). This CDR3 region has 14 residues. The chain's CDR3 is CASSYGDRNYGYTF. In DNA form, the CDR3 reads TGTGCCAGCAGCTACGGGGACAGGAACTATGGCTACACCTTC.

Only a few counts were recorded for this clonotype. The rearrangement joins TRBV27 to TRBJ1-1, with unresolved D. Trimming left V 2 bases short and J 3 bases short, with 10 bases between. The germline CDR1 and CDR2 sequences are MNHEY and SMNVEV (reference sequence). The CDR3 contains 14 residues. CDR3 in DNA: TGTGCCAGCAGTTTAAGCACGTATGACACTGAAGCTTTCTTT. Its protein is CASSLSTYDTEAFF.

The CDR3 nucleotides read TGTGCCAGCAGCTTTACAGGGAGCCTAGAGACCCAGTACTTC. Translated: CASSFTGSLETQYF. The chain employs TRBV5-6 and TRBJ2-5, with D possibly matching TRBD1 (6 bases). From germline, CDR1 is SGHDT and CDR2 YYEEEE. Trimming left V 2 bases short and J 4 bases short, with 12 bases between. The CDR3 consists of 14 residues.

This clonotype was counted at least ten times. V gene TRBV12-3 or TRBV12-4 combines with J gene TRBJ1-1; possibly TRBD1 for D (6 bases). The CDR3 loop spans 12 amino acids. The V and J ends lost 6 bases and 6 bases respectively, with 11 bases between them. The DNA of the CDR3 is TGTGCCAGCAGCTTCGGACAGCCTGAAGCTTTCTTT. Translated: CASSFGQPEAFF.